These T cell receptor beta chains were read from a single sample in a study of liver allograft versus peripheral blood T cells. TCRdb fed the reads into MiXCR, producing one record per CDR3 protein. The sample has over 5,000 distinct CDR3 sequences, 16% seen once. Source of these receptors: a human patient who had a liver transplant. Some T cells may arise from the graft donor. The CDR3 runs from the conserved cysteine through the conserved F or W. A D gene is named only where the DNA matches it firmly. Clone size is given for some rows only: seen once, a few or many times, or a class if the clone is expanded.

D,V,size,J,DNA,CDR3
-,TRBV6-5,medium-sized,TRBJ1-3,TGTGCCAGCAGTTCCCTTAGTGGAAACACCATATATTTT,CASSSLSGNTIYF
-,TRBV6-1,medium-sized,TRBJ1-1,TGTGCCAGCAGTCCTGTGGACAGCGGAAGAGGTGAAGCTTTCTTT,CASSPVDSGRGEAFF
-,TRBV30,many,TRBJ1-2,TGTGCCTGGAGTTTGAACTATGGCTACACCTTC,CAWSLNYGYTF
TRBD2,TRBV7-2,many,TRBJ2-2,TGTGCCAGCGGAGCGGGGGCGGGGACCGGGGAGCTGTTTTTT,CASGAGAGTGELFF
-,TRBV7-9,few,TRBJ1-1,TGTGTCAGCAGCCCGCGACGTTCCATGGGCACTGAAGCTTTCTTT,CVSSPRRSMGTEAFF
-,TRBV5-4,few,TRBJ2-2,TGTGCCAGCAGCCTAGGGGCCCCGAACACCGGGGAGCTGTTTTTT,CASSLGAPNTGELFF
TRBD1,TRBV12-3/TRBV12-4,-,TRBJ1-2,TGTGCCAGCAACTTCTGGGACAGGAGTTCCTATGGCTACACCTTC,CASNFWDRSSYGYTF
TRBD1,TRBV19,medium-sized,TRBJ1-1,TGTGCCAGTAGTCGTCCAACAGGGGAAAGGACTGAAGCTTTCTTT,CASSRPTGERTEAFF
TRBD1,TRBV19,medium-sized,TRBJ1-1,TGTGCCAGTAGGGGAAGGGGGACAGGGGGCGCGCGGACTGAAGCTTTCTTT,CASRGRGTGGARTEAFF
-,TRBV6-1,medium-sized,TRBJ1-1,TGTGCCAGCAGACCCGACAGGACCTTCGGGAGGAACACTGAAGCTTTCTTT,CASRPDRTFGRNTEAFF
TRBD2,TRBV6-5,few,TRBJ2-7,TGTGCCAGCAGTTACTCGGCGGGGGGGCAGTACGAGCAGTACTTC,CASSYSAGGQYEQYF
TRBD2,TRBV30,-,TRBJ2-7,TGTGCCTGGAGTGTCGGACTAGCGGGGGAAGAGCAGTACTTC,CAWSVGLAGEEQYF
-,TRBV6-5,medium-sized,TRBJ1-6,TGTGCCAGCAGTTACTCGAAAAATTCACCCCTCCACTTT,CASSYSKNSPLHF
-,TRBV12-3/TRBV12-4,few,TRBJ1-1,TGTGCCAGCAGTTTAGCGATTAGCATTTGGGGTGTGACTGAAGCTTTCTTT,CASSLAISIWGVTEAFF
-,TRBV7-9,few,TRBJ1-1,TGTGCCAGCAGCTTAGTCGGTGGGAGCACTGAAGCTTTCTTT,CASSLVGGSTEAFF
-,TRBV12-3/TRBV12-4,medium-sized,TRBJ1-2,TGTGCCAGCAGTTTAAACCAGGGACGGGATGGCTACACCTTC,CASSLNQGRDGYTF
TRBD1,TRBV12-3/TRBV12-4,-,TRBJ2-5,TGTGCCAGCAGACGGACAGGGGAAGAGACCCAGTACTTC,CASRRTGEETQYF
TRBD1,TRBV20-1,medium-sized,TRBJ1-5,TGCAGTGCAACGACAGGGGAGGGTAATCAGCCCCAGCATTTT,CSATTGEGNQPQHF
-,TRBV7-9,medium-sized,TRBJ1-1,TGTGCCAGCAGCTTCCCACAGGGCGTGAACACTGAAGCTTTCTTT,CASSFPQGVNTEAFF
-,TRBV19,-,TRBJ1-2,TGTGCCAGTAGTAGAACGGGGCCGGGACATACGGGCTACACCTTC,CASSRTGPGHTGYTF
-,TRBV5-6,few,TRBJ1-1,TGTGCCAGCAGCTCCTACGGGCGGGGAAACACTGAAGCTTTCTTT,CASSSYGRGNTEAFF
TRBD1,TRBV6-2/TRBV6-3,medium-sized,TRBJ2-7,TGTGCCGTTCAACGGGACAGACTACCACAGCAGTACTTC,CAVQRDRLPQQYF
-,TRBV12-3/TRBV12-4,few,TRBJ1-5,TGTGCCAGCAGTCAGGCAGCGAGCAATCAGCCCCAGCATTTT,CASSQAASNQPQHF
-,TRBV12-3/TRBV12-4,few,TRBJ1-2,TGTGCCAGCAGTTCGGGCGGTACAGGGCAGAGACATGGCTACACCTTC,CASSSGGTGQRHGYTF
TRBD2,TRBV12-5,-,TRBJ2-3,TGTGCTAGTGGTCCGTCTAGCGGGGGGATGGATACGCAGTATTTT,CASGPSSGGMDTQYF
TRBD1,TRBV5-4,-,TRBJ2-4,TGTGCCAGCAGCCGGGTAGGGGCACAGGGGGCCAAAAACATTCAGTACTTC,CASSRVGAQGAKNIQYF
-,TRBV19,-,TRBJ2-5,TGTGCCAGTAGTAGGGCCGCCCAAGAGACCCAGTACTTC,CASSRAAQETQYF
-,TRBV19,medium-sized,TRBJ1-6,TGTGCCAGTAGTATTAGACGGGTCAATTCACCCCTCCACTTT,CASSIRRVNSPLHF
-,TRBV12-3/TRBV12-4,many,TRBJ1-2,TGTGCCAGCAGCACCAGGGAAGGGGCCTATGGCTACACCTTC,CASSTREGAYGYTF
-,TRBV15,medium-sized,TRBJ1-5,TGTGCCACCAGCTTCGGAGAGTATCAGCCCCAGCATTTT,CATSFGEYQPQHF
-,TRBV6-1,medium-sized,TRBJ1-5,TGTGCCAGCCGAGGGGGTAGACAGCCCCAGCATTTT,CASRGGRQPQHF
-,TRBV6-5,many,TRBJ2-3,TGTGCCAGCGGGCCATGGGCCACAGATACGCAGTATTTT,CASGPWATDTQYF
TRBD1,TRBV2,-,TRBJ1-5,TGTGCCAGCAATCTACAGGGGATAAATCAGCCCCAGCATTTT,CASNLQGINQPQHF
-,TRBV19,many,TRBJ2-1,TGTGCCAGTAGTATAGGGACCCCCAATGAGCAGTTCTTC,CASSIGTPNEQFF
-,TRBV6-5,medium-sized,TRBJ1-2,TGTGCCAGCAGTTTTATGGGCGCGTCTAATGGCTACACCTTC,CASSFMGASNGYTF
TRBD1,TRBV19,many,TRBJ1-5,TGTGCCAGTAGTATGGGACAGGGAAATCAGCCCCAGCATTTT,CASSMGQGNQPQHF
-,TRBV6-6,medium-sized,TRBJ1-5,TGTGCCAGCAGTTGGGCGGGGACGAGCAATCAGCCCCAGCATTTT,CASSWAGTSNQPQHF
-,TRBV6-2/TRBV6-3,medium-sized,TRBJ2-7,TGTGCCAGCAGTTCCACCCGAGCGGGCTCCTACGAGCAGTACTTC,CASSSTRAGSYEQYF
TRBD1,TRBV20-1,few,TRBJ1-6,TGCAGTGCTAATACAGGGGTTTATTCACCCCTCCACTTT,CSANTGVYSPLHF
-,TRBV19,medium-sized,TRBJ1-1,TGTGCCAGTAGGCCTAGGTTGGGGAAAACAAATGAAGCTTTCTTT,CASRPRLGKTNEAFF
-,TRBV7-2,medium-sized,TRBJ1-6,TGTGCCAGCAGCTTTGATCCCCCGAGCTCCTATAATTCACCCCTCCACTTT,CASSFDPPSSYNSPLHF
TRBD1,TRBV28,-,TRBJ2-5,TGTGCCAGCAGTGGGGACAGGGCTGAGACCCAGTACTTC,CASSGDRAETQYF
TRBD2,TRBV18,few,TRBJ2-1,TGTGCCAGCTCACCTCTAGCGGGGGGCTACAATGAGCAGTTCTTC,CASSPLAGGYNEQFF
-,TRBV6-2/TRBV6-3,many,TRBJ2-7,TGTGCCAGCAGAACCCCGGCGGCCAGCTCCTACGAGCAGTACTTC,CASRTPAASSYEQYF
-,TRBV7-9,-,TRBJ1-2,TGTACCAGCAGCTTTAGGAGGGGGGACTATGGCTACACGTTC,CTSSFRRGDYGYTF
-,TRBV10-3,medium-sized,TRBJ2-7,TGTGCCATCAGACACCCGGCAACCTACGAGCAGTACTTC,CAIRHPATYEQYF
-,TRBV6-6,medium-sized,TRBJ1-1,TGTGCCAGCAGCCGGACCGGTGAAGCTTTCTTT,CASSRTGEAFF
-,TRBV19,many,TRBJ1-4,TGTGCCAGTACCACGAATCTTGCCGGGGGGCGTAGGGAAAAACTGTTTTTT,CASTTNLAGGRREKLFF
-,TRBV11-1,-,TRBJ2-7,TGTGCCAGCAGCTCCGGGCGCCACGAGCAGTACTTC,CASSSGRHEQYF
-,TRBV5-4,medium-sized,TRBJ2-2,TGTGCCAGCAGTCCTCCGGGACATGGACCGAACACCGGGGAGCTGTTTTTT,CASSPPGHGPNTGELFF
TRBD1,TRBV6-5,medium-sized,TRBJ2-7,TGTGCCAGCAGTTACTCGGGGACAGGAGACTACGAGCAGTACTTC,CASSYSGTGDYEQYF